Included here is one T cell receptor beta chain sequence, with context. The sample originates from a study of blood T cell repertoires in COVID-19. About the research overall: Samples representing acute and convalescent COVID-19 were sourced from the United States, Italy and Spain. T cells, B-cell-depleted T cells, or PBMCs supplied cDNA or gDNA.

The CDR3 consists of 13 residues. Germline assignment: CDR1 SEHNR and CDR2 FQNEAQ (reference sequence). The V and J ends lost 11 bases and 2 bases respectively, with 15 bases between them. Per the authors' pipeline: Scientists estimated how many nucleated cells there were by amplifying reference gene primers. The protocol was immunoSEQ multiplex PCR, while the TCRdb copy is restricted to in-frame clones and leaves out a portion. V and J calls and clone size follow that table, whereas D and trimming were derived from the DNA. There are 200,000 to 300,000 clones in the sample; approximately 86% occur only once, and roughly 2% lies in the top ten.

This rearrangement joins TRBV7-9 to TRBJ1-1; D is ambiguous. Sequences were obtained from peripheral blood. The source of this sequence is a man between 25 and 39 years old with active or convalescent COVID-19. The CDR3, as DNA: TGTGCCTCAGCCCGGGTCGGTAACACTGAAGCTTTCTTT. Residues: CASARVGNTEAFF.